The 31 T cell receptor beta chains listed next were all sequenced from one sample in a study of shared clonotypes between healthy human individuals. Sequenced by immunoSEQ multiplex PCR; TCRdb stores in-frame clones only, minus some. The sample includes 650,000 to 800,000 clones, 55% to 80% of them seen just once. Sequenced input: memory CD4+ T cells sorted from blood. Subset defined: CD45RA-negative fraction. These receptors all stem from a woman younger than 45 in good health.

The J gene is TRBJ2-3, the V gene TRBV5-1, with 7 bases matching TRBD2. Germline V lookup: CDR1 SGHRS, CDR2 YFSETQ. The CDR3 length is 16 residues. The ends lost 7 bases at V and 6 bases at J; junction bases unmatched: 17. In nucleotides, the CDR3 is TGCGCCAGCCGCCCCCCCTGGAGGCGGGAGAGGGATACGCAGTATTTT. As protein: CASRPPWRRERDTQYF.

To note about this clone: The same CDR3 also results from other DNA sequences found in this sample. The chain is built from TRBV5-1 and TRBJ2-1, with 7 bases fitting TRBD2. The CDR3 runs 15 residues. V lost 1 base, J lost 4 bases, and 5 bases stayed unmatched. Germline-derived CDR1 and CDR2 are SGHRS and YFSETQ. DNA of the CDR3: TGCGCCAGCAGCTTGTCTAGCGGAGCGTACAATGAGCAGTTCTTC. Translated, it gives CASSLSSGAYNEQFF.

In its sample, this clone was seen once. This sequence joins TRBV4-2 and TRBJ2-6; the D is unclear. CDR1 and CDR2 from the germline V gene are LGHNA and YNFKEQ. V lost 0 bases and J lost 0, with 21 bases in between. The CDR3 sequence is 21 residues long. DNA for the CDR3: TGTGCCAGCAGCCAAGATCCTTTCATTAGGACCACCAACTCTGGGGCCAACGTCCTGACTTTC. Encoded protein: CASSQDPFIRTTNSGANVLTF.

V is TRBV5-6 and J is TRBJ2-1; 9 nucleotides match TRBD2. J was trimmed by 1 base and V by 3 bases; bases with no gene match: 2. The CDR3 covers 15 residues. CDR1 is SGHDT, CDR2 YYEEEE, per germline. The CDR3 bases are TGTGCCAGCAGCTCGAGCGGGAGGTCCTACAATGAGCAGTTCTTC. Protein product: CASSSSGRSYNEQFF.

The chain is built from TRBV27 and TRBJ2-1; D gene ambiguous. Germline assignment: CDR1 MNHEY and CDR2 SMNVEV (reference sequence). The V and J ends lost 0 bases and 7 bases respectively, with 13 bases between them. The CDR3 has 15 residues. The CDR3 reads CASSLSGLRGNEQFF. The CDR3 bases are TGTGCCAGCAGTTTATCCGGCCTCAGAGGAAATGAGCAGTTCTTC.

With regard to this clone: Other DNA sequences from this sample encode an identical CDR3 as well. Written as DNA, the CDR3 is TGTGCCAGCAGCCTCAAAGGGGGTTACGAGCAGTACTTC. Its protein product is CASSLKGGYEQYF. The V call is TRBV5-4, the J call TRBJ2-7, with D perhaps matching TRBD1 (6 bases). The CDR3 length is 13 residues. The V and J ends lost 4 bases and 4 bases respectively, with 12 bases between them. Germline values: CDR1 SGHNT, CDR2 YYREEE (reference sequence).

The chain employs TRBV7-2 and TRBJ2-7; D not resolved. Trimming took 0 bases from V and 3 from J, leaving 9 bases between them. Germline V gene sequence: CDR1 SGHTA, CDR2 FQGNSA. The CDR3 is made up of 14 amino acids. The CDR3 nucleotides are TGTGCCAGCAGCTTAGCCCGAGTTGTCTACGAGCAGTACTTC. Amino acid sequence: CASSLARVVYEQYF.

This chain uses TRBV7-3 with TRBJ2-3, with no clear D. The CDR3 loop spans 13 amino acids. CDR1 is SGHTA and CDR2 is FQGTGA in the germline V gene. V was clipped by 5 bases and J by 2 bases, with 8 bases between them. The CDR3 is CASSTTYTDTQYF. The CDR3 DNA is TGTGCCAGCAGCACCACCTACACAGATACGCAGTATTTT. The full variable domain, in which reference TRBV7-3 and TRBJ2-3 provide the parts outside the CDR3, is GAGVSQTPSNKVTEKGKYVELRCDPISGHTALYWYRQSLGQGPEFLIYFQGTGAADDSGLPNDRFFAVRPEGSVSTLKIQRTERGDSAVYLCASSTTYTDTQYFGPGTRLTVL.

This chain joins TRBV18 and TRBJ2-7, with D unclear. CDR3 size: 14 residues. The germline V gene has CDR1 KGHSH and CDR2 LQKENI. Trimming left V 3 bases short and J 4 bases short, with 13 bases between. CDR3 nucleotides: TGTGCCAGCTCACCGGGAACAACCTTTTACGAGCAGTACTTC. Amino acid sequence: CASSPGTTFYEQYF.

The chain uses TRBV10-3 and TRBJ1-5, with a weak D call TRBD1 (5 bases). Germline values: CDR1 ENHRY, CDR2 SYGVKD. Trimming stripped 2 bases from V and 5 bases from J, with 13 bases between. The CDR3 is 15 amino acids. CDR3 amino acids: CAISEDSHRHQPQHF. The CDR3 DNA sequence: TGTGCCATCAGTGAGGACAGTCACCGACATCAGCCCCAGCATTTT.

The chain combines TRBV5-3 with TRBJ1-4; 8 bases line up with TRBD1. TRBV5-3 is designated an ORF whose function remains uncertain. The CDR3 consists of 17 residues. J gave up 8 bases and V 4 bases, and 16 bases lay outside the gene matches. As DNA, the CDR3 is TGTGCCAGAAGCCCTAGGACAGGGAAGAGATCGCAGGAAAAACTGTTTTTT. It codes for CARSPRTGKRSQEKLFF.

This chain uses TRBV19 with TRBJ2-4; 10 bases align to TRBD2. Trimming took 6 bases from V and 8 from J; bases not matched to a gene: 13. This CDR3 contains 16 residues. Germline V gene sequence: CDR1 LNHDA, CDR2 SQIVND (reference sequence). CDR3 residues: CASSPILASGSDIQYF. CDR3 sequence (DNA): TGTGCCAGTAGCCCTATACTCGCTAGCGGGAGTGACATTCAGTACTTC.

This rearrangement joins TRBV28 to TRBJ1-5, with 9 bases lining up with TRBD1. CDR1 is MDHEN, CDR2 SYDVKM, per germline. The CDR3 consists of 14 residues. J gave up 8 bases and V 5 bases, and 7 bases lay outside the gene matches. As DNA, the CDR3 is TGTGCCAGCAGTCAAGGACAGGGGCGGGAGCCCCAGCATTTT. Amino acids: CASSQGQGREPQHF.

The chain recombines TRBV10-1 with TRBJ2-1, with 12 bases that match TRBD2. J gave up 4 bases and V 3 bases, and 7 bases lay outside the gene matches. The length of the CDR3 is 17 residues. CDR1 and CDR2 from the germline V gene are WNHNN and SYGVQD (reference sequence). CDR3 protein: CASSDPGTSGHYNEQFF. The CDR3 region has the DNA TGCGCCAGCAGTGACCCCGGGACTAGCGGGCATTACAATGAGCAGTTCTTC.

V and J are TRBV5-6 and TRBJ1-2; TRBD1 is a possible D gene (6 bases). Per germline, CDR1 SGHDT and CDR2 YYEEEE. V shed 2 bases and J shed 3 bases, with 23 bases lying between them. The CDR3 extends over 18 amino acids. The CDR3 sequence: CASSFLLLTTGLDYGYTF. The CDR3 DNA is TGTGCCAGCAGCTTCCTCCTGTTAACAACAGGGTTGGACTATGGCTACACCTTC.

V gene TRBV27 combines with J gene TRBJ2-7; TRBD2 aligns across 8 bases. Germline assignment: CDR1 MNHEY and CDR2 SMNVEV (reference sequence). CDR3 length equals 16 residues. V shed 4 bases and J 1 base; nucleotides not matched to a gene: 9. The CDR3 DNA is TGTGCCAGCAGTTACGCGGGACTAGATTTTTCCTACGAGCAGTACTTC. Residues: CASSYAGLDFSYEQYF.

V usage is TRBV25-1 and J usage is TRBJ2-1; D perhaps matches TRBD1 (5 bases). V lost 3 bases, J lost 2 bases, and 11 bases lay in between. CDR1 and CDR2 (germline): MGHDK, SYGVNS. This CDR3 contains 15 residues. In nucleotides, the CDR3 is TGTGCCAGCAGTGAGGCCAGGGTAACCTACAATGAGCAGTTCTTC. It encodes CASSEARVTYNEQFF.

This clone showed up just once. DNA of the CDR3: TGTGCCTGGACCTCCCCCTCTAGAGACAATGAGCAGTTCTTC. It encodes CAWTSPSRDNEQFF. This chain joins TRBV30 and TRBJ2-1; D ambiguous. This CDR3 has 14 residues. V was cut by 4 bases and J by 5 bases, with 15 bases left in between. Germline values: CDR1 GTSNPN, CDR2 SVGIG (reference sequence). Variable domain in full (rest from reference TRBV30 and TRBJ2-1): SQTIHQWPATLVQPVGSPLSLECTVEGTSNPNLYWYRQAAGRGLQLLFYSVGIGQISSEVPQNLSASRPQDRQFILSSKKLLLSDSGFYLCAWTSPSRDNEQFFGPGTRLTVL.

CDR3 DNA: TGTGCCAGCAGTGAATCTAGGGGAAACACTGAAGCTTTCTTT. Its protein product is CASSESRGNTEAFF. The chain employs TRBV6-1 and TRBJ1-1; possibly TRBD1 for D (5 bases). V dropped 2 bases and J dropped 2 bases, with 9 bases sitting between them. CDR1 is MNHNS, CDR2 SASEGT, per germline. This CDR3 comprises 14 residues.

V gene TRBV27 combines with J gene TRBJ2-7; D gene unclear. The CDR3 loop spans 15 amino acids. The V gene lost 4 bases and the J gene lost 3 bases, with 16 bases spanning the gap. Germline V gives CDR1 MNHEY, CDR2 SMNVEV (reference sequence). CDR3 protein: CASSSRRRPNYEQYF. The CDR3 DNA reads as TGTGCCAGCAGTTCCCGACGGCGCCCTAACTACGAGCAGTACTTC.

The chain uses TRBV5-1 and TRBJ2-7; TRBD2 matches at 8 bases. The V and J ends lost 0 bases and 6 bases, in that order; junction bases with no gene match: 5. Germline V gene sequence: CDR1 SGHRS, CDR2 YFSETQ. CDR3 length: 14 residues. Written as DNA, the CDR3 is TGCGCCAGCAGCTTGGTGGGTAGCGGGATCGAGCAGTACTTC. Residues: CASSLVGSGIEQYF.

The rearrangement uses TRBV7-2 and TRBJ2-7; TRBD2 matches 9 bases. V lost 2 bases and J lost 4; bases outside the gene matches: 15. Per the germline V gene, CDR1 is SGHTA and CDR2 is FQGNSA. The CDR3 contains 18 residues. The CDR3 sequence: CASSLKLAGYEKPYEQYF. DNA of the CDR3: TGTGCCAGCAGCTTAAAACTAGCGGGTTACGAGAAGCCGTACGAGCAGTACTTC.

The CDR3 region is CASSSGEGEQYF. The CDR3 nucleotides read TGTGCCAGCAGTTCAGGCGAGGGGGAGCAGTACTTC. The chain combines TRBV7-9 with TRBJ2-7, with D perhaps matching TRBD1 or TRBD2 (5 bases each). V was pared by 6 bases and J by 7 bases, with 13 bases between. This CDR3 is 12 amino acids long. Germline V lookup: CDR1 SEHNR, CDR2 FQNEAQ (reference sequence).

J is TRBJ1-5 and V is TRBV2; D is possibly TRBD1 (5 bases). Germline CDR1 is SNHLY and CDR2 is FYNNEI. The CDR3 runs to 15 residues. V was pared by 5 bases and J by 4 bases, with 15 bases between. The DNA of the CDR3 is TGTGCCAGCAGTCCCGTTTTGGGGGGTAATCAGCCCCAGCATTTT. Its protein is CASSPVLGGNQPQHF. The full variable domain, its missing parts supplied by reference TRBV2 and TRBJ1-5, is EPEVTQTPSHQVTQMGQEVILRCVPISNHLYFYWYRQILGQKVEFLVSFYNNEISEKSEIFDDQFSVERPDGSNFTLKIRSTKLEDSAMYFCASSPVLGGNQPQHFGDGTRLSIL.

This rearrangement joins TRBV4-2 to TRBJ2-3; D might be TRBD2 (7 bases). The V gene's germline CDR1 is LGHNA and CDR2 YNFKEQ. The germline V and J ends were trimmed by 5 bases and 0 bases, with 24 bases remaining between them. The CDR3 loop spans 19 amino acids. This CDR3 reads CASSKQPKGGAASTDTQYF. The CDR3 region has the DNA TGTGCCAGCAGCAAACAGCCAAAGGGGGGGGCGGCTAGCACAGATACGCAGTATTTT.

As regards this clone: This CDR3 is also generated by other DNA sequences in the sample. The CDR3, as DNA: TGTGCCTGGAGTGTTGGAGGCTACGAGCAGTACTTC. Translated: CAWSVGGYEQYF. V is TRBV30 and J is TRBJ2-7; D may be TRBD2 (5 bases). The germline gives CDR1 GTSNPN, CDR2 SVGIG (reference sequence). The CDR3 has 12 amino acids. V dropped 0 bases and J dropped 3 bases, with 6 bases sitting between them.

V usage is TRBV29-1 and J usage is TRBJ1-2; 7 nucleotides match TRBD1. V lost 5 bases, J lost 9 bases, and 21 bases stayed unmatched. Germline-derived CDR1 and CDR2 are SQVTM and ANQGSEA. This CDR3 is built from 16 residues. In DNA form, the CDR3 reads TGCAGCGTTTTCTCTAGGGCAGGGGGGAGTAATTGGCGCTACACCTTC. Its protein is CSVFSRAGGSNWRYTF.

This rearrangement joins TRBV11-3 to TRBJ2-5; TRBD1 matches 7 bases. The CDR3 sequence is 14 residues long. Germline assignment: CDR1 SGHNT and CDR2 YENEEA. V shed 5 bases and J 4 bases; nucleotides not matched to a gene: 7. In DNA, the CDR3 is TGTGCCAGCAGCGCTACCGGGACAGCAGAGACCCAGTACTTC. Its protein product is CASSATGTAETQYF.

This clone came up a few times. In nucleotides, the CDR3 is TGTGCCAGCAGTCCGCCGGTTTTGAATGAGCAGTTCTTC. Amino acids: CASSPPVLNEQFF. The chain employs TRBV28 and TRBJ2-1; D is undetermined. The V gene lost 5 bases and the J gene lost 7 bases, with 12 bases spanning the gap. Per germline, CDR1 MDHEN and CDR2 SYDVKM. This CDR3 comprises 13 residues.

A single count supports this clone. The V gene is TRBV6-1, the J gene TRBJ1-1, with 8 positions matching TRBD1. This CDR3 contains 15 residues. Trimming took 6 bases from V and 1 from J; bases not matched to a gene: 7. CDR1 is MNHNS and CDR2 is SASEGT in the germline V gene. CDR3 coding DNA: TGTGCCAGCAGCCCCGCCGGGACAGGGAACACTGAAGCTTTCTTT. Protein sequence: CASSPAGTGNTEAFF.

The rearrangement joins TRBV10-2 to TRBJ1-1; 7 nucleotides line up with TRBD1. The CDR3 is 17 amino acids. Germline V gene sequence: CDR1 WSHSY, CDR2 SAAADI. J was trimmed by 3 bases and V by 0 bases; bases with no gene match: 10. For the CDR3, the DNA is TGCGCCAGCAGTGAGTCGAGGCAGGGGGATTGGGACACTGAAGCTTTCTTT. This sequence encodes CASSESRQGDWDTEAFF.